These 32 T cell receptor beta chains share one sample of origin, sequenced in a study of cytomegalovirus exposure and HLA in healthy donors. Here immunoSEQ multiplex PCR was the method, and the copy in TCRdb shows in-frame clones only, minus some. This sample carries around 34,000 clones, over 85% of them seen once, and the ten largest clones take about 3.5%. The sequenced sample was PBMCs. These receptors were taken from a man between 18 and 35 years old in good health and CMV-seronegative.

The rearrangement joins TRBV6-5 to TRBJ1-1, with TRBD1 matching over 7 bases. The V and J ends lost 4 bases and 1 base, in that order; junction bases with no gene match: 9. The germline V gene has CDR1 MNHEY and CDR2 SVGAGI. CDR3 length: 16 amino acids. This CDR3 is CASSSHFTGANTEAFF. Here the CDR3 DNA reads TGTGCCAGCAGTTCTCACTTTACAGGGGCGAACACTGAAGCTTTCTTT.

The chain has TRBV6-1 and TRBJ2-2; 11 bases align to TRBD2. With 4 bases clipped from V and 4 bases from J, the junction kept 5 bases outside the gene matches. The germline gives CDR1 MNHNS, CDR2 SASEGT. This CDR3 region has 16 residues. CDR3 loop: CASSVAGGRSTGELFF. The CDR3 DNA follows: TGTGCCAGCAGTGTAGCGGGAGGGCGGTCCACCGGGGAGCTGTTTTTT.

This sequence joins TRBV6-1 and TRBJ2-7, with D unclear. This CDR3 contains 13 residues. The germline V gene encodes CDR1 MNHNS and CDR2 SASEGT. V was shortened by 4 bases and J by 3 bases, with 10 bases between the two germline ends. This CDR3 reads CASSVGGSYEQYF. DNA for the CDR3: TGTGCCAGCAGTGTTGGCGGAAGCTACGAGCAGTACTTC.

The CDR3 is CASSPRDRRNTGELFF. CDR3 DNA: TGTGCCAGCAGTCCCCGGGACAGGAGAAACACCGGGGAGCTGTTTTTT. The chain couples TRBV6-6 to TRBJ2-2, with 8 nucleotides matching TRBD1. There are 16 residues in the CDR3. The trim removed 5 bases at V and 2 bases at J, leaving 7 bases unmatched. Germline values: CDR1 MNHNY, CDR2 SVGAGI (reference sequence).

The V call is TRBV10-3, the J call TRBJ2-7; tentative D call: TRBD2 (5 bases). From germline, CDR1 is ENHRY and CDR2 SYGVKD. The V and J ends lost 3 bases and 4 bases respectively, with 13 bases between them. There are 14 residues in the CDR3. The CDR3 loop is CAISDLVGGYEQYF. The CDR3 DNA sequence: TGTGCCATCAGTGATCTGGTGGGCGGGTACGAGCAGTACTTC.

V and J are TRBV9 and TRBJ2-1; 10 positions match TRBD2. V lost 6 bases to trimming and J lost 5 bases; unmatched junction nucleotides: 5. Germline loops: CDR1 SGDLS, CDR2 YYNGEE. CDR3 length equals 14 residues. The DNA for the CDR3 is TGTGCCAGCACCCCTAGCGGGAGCCACAATGAGCAGTTCTTC. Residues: CASTPSGSHNEQFF.

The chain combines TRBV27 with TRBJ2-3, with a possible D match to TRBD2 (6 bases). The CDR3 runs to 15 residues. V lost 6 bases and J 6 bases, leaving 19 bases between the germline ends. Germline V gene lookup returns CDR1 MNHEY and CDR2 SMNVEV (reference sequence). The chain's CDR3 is CASRLGTAVRDTQYF. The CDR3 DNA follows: TGTGCCAGCAGGCTCGGGACTGCGGTTAGGGATACGCAGTATTTT.

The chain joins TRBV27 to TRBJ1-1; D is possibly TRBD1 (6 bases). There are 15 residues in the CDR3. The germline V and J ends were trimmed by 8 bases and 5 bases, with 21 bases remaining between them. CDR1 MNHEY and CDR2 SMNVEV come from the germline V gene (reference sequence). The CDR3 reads CASFVRQSQGTEAFF. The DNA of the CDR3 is TGTGCCAGCTTTGTCCGACAATCCCAGGGGACTGAAGCTTTCTTT.

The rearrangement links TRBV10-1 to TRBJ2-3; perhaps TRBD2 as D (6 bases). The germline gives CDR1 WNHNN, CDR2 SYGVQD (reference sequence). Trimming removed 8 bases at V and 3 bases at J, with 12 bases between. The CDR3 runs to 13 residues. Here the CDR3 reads CASGTGETDTQYF. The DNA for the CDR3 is TGCGCCAGCGGGACGGGAGAAACAGATACGCAGTATTTT.

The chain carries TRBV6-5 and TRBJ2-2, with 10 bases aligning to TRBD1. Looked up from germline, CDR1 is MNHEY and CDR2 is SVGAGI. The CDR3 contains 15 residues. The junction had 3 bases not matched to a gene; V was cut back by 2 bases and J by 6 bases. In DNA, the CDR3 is TGTGCCAGCAGTTACGACAGGGGGCGCGCCGGGGAGCTGTTTTTT. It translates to CASSYDRGRAGELFF.

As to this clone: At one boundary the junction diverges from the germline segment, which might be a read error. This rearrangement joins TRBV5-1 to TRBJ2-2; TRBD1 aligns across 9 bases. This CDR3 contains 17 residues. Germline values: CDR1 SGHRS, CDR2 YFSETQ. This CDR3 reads CVSSPLQGAGRRGELFF. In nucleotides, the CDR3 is TGCGTCAGCAGCCCCTTACAGGGGGCGGGGAGGCGCGGGGAGCTGTTTTTT.

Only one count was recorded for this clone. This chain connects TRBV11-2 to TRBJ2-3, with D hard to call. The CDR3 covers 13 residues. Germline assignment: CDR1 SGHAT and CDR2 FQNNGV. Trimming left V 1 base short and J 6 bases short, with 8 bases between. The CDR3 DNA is TGTGCCAGCAGCTTAGCTAGAGCCGATACGCAGTATTTT. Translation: CASSLARADTQYF.

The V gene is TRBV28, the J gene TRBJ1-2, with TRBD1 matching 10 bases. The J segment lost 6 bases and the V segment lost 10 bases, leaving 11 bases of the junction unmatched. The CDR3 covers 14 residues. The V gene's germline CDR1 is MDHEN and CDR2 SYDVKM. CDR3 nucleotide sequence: TGTGCCATCACCCCAGGGACAGGGGCTCATGGCTACACCTTC. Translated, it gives CAITPGTGAHGYTF.

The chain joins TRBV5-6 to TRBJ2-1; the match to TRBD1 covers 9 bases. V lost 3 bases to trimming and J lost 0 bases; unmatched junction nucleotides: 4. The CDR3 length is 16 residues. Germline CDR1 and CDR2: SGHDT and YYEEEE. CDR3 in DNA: TGTGCCAGCAGCTGGGGACAGGGCGGCTCCTACAATGAGCAGTTCTTC. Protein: CASSWGQGGSYNEQFF.

The CDR3 region is CASSESGLAGETYNEQFF. In DNA, the CDR3 is TGTGCCAGCAGTGAATCGGGACTAGCGGGAGAAACCTACAATGAGCAGTTCTTC. This rearrangement joins TRBV6-1 to TRBJ2-1, with 14 positions matching TRBD2. The CDR3 sequence is 18 residues long. The trim removed 2 bases at V and 2 bases at J, leaving 5 bases unmatched. Per germline, CDR1 MNHNS and CDR2 SASEGT.

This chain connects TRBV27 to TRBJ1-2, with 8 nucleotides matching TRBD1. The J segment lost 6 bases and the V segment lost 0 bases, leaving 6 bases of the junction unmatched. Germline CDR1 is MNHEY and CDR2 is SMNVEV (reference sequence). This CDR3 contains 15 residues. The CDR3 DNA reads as TGTGCCAGCAGTTTATCTCCGTCAGGGGGCGATGGCTACACCTTC. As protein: CASSLSPSGGDGYTF.

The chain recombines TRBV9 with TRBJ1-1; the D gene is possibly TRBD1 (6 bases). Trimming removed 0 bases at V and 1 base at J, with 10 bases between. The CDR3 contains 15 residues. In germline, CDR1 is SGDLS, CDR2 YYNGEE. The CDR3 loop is CASSVAPQGNTEAFF. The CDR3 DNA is TGTGCCAGCAGCGTAGCTCCACAGGGGAACACTGAAGCTTTCTTT. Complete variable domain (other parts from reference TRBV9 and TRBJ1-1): DSGVTQTPKHLITATGQRVTLRCSPRSGDLSVYWYQQSLDQGLQFLIQYYNGEERAKGNILERFSAQQFPDLHSELNLSSLELGDSALYFCASSVAPQGNTEAFFGQGTRLTVV.

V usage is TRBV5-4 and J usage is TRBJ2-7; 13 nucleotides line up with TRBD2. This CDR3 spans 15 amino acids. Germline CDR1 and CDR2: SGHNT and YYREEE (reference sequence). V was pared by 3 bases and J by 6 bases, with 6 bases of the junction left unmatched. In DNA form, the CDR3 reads TGTGCCAGCAGCTCGGGGACTAGCGGGGCTGCCGAGCAGTACTTC. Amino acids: CASSSGTSGAAEQYF.

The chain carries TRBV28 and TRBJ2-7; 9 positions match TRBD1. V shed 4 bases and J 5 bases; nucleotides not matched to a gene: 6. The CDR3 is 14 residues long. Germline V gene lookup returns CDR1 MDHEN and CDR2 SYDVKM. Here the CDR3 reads CASSSRTGDHEQYF. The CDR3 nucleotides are TGTGCCAGCAGTTCTCGGACAGGGGACCACGAGCAGTACTTC.

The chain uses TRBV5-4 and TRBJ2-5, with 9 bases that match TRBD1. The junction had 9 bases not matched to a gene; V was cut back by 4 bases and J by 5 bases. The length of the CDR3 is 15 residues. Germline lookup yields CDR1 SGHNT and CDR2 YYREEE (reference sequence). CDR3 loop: CASSAPGQGLETQYF. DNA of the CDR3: TGTGCCAGCAGCGCGCCGGGACAGGGATTGGAGACCCAGTACTTC.

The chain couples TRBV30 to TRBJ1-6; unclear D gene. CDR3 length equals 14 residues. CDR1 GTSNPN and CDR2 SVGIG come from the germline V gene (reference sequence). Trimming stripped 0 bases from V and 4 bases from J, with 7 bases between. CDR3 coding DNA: TGTGCCTGGAGTGTCGTCGTATATAATTCACCCCTCCACTTT. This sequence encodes CAWSVVVYNSPLHF.

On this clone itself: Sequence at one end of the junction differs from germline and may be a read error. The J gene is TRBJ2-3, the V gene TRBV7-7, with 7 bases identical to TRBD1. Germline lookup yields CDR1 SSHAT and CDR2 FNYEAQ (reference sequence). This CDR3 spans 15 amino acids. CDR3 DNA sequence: TGTGCTAGCAGCCTCCAGGGGGACCTCACAGATACGCAGTATTTT. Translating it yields CASSLQGDLTDTQYF.

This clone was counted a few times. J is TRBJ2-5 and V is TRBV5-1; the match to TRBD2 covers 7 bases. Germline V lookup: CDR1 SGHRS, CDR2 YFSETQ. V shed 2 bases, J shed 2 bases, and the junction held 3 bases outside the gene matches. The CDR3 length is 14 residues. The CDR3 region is CASSFQGLQETQYF. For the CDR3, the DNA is TGCGCCAGCAGCTTCCAGGGACTACAAGAGACCCAGTACTTC.

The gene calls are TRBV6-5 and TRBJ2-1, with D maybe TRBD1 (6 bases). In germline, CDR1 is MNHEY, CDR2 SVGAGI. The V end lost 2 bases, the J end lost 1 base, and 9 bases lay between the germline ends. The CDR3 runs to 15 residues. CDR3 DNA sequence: TGTGCCAGCAGTTACGACCAGGGGTCCTACAATGAGCAGTTCTTC. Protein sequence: CASSYDQGSYNEQFF.

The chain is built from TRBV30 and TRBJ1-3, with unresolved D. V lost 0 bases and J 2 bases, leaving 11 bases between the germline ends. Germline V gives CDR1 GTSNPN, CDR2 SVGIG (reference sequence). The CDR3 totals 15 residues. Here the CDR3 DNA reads TGTGCCTGGAGTGTACGTCGGGGAACTGGAAACACCATATATTTT. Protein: CAWSVRRGTGNTIYF.

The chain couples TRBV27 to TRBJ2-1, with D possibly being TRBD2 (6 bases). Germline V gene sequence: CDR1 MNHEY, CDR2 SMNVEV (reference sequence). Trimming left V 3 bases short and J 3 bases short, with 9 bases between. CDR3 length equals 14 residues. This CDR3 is CASSLGLDYNEQFF. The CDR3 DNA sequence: TGTGCCAGCAGTTTGGGACTGGACTACAATGAGCAGTTCTTC.

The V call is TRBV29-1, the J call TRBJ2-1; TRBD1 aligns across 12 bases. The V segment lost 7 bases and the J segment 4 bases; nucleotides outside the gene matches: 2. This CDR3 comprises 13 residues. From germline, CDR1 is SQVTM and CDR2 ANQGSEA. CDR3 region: CSGGQGAYNEQFF. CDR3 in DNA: TGCAGCGGGGGACAGGGGGCATACAATGAGCAGTTCTTC.

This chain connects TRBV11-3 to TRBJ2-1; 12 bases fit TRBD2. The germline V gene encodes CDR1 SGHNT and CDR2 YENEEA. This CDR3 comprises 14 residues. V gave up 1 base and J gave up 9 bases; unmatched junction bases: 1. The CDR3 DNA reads TGTGCCAGCAGCTTAGGGACTAGCGGGATTGAGCAGTTCTTC. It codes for CASSLGTSGIEQFF.

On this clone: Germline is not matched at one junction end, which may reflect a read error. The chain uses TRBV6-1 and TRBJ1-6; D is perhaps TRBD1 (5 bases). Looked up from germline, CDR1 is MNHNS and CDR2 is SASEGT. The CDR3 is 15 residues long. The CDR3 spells CASRERLGAHSPLHF. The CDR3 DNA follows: TGTGCCAGCAGGGAGAGGCTAGGGGCCCATTCCCCCCTCCACTTT.

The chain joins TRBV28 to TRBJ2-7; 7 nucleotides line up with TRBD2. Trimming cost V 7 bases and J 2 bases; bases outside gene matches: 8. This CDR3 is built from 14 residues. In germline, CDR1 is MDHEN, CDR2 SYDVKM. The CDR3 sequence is CASIGGGTTYEQYF. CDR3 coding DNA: TGTGCCAGCATTGGGGGGGGGACTACCTACGAGCAGTACTTC.

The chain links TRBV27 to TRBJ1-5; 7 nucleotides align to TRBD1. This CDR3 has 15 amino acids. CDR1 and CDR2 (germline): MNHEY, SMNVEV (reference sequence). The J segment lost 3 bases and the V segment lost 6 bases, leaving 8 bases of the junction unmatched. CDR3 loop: CASSPDRSFNQPQHF. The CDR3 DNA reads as TGTGCCAGCAGCCCGGACAGGAGTTTCAATCAGCCCCAGCATTTT.

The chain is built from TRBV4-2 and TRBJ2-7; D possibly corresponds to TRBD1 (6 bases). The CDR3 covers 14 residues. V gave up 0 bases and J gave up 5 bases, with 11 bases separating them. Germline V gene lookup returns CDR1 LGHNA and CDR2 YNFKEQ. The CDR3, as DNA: TGTGCCAGCAGCCAAGAGTTACAGGGCGACGAGCAGTACTTC. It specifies CASSQELQGDEQYF.